Here is one T cell receptor beta chain with its context. The data are from a study of blood T cell repertoires in COVID-19. Study summary: PBMCs, B-cell-depleted T cells, or T cells were the source of the cDNA or gDNA that made up the material.

Original data processing: Estimation of nucleated cell counts relied on the amplification of reference gene primers. Libraries were prepared by immunoSEQ multiplex PCR; TCRdb keeps only in-frame clonotypes and omits some of them. From that table come the V and J calls and clone size; the DNA was used to work out D and trimming. The table has fewer than 400,000 clones, about 85% seen once. Germline V gives CDR1 LNHDA, CDR2 SQIVND (reference sequence). The CDR3 length is 15 residues. V lost 5 bases, J lost 4 bases, and 8 bases stayed unmatched. The receptor's source is a woman aged 18-29 years with acute or convalescent COVID-19. The rearrangement uses TRBV19 and TRBJ2-1; TRBD2 aligns across 7 bases. The sequencing sample was made of peripheral blood. The CDR3 DNA is TGTGCCAGTAGTTTCCCGGGAGGCCTGTACAATGAGCAGTTCTTC. Amino acids: CASSFPGGLYNEQFF.